One sample yielded the 25 T cell receptor beta chains listed below, sequenced in a study of T cells in Graves' hyperthyroidism and ophthalmopathy. RNA transcripts gave rise to amplified TCR beta CDR3 regions. With the HTBI primer set, the TCR CDR3 went through a first round of RT-PCR. TCRdb used MiXCR to reprocess the multiplex PCR reads, holding one entry per CDR3 protein. The sample contains about 400,000 distinct CDR3 sequences, 15% to 18% of which appear only once. Sequenced material: blood. Receptors originate from a woman aged 18 to 35 with Graves' hyperthyroidism.

This clonotype was seen only a few times. This chain links TRBV20-1 with TRBJ2-2; 12 bases are a match to TRBD2. Germline CDR1 DFQATT, CDR2 SNEGSKA (reference sequence). V dropped 2 bases and J dropped 5; count of bases not matched to a gene: 6. This CDR3 is 16 amino acids long. CDR3 protein: CSARLAGGRMTGELFF. As DNA, the CDR3 is TGCAGTGCTAGACTAGCGGGGGGGCGAATGACCGGGGAGCTGTTTTTT.

The chain employs TRBV29-1 and TRBJ2-3, with 9 bases fitting TRBD1. CDR1 is SQVTM, CDR2 ANQGSEA, per germline. J lost 1 base, V lost 5 bases, and 1 base had no gene match. The CDR3 runs to 13 residues. CDR3 nucleotide sequence: TGCAGCGTTAGGGACAGGGGCACAGATACGCAGTATTTT. Translated: CSVRDRGTDTQYF.

The rearrangement uses TRBV7-8 and TRBJ1-2, with a tentative D call TRBD1 (6 bases). This CDR3 is built from 16 residues. The V and J ends lost 6 bases and 1 base respectively, with 18 bases between them. Germline CDR1 reads SGHVS; CDR2 reads FQNEAQ. For the CDR3, the DNA is TGTGCCAGCAGAAGACAGGCAGCCCGAGATAACTATGGCTACACCTTC. It yields the protein CASRRQAARDNYGYTF.

The rearrangement links TRBV6-9 to TRBJ1-4; D remains ambiguous. Trimming removed 3 bases from V and 5 bases from J, with 19 bases in between. Germline values: CDR1 MNHGY, CDR2 SVAAGI. The CDR3 contains 17 residues. The CDR3 DNA sequence: TGTGCCAGCAGTTACGGTCGACGGGCAGTTAGAAATGAAAAACTGTTTTTT. Translated: CASSYGRRAVRNEKLFF.

This clonotype was picked up a small number of times. Without the conserved terminal phenylalanine or tryptophan, this CDR3 likely stems from a read error. This chain links TRBV7-9 with TRBJ2-7, with D perhaps TRBD1 (7 bases). The CDR3 length is 13 residues. The V gene's germline CDR1 is SEHNR and CDR2 FQNEAQ (reference sequence). The V gene lost 3 bases and the J gene lost 2 bases, with 8 bases spanning the gap. This CDR3 reads CASSFRGAYEQYL. CDR3 coding DNA: TGTGCCAGCAGCTTCAGGGGGGCCTACGAGCAGTACCTC.

This clonotype has only a few counts. The rearrangement uses TRBV20-1 and TRBJ1-3, with 9 positions matching TRBD1. J lost 3 bases, V lost 2 bases, and 5 bases had no gene match. Germline assignment: CDR1 DFQATT and CDR2 SNEGSKA (reference sequence). The CDR3 covers 15 residues. The CDR3: CSARRTGAGGNTIYF. CDR3 nucleotide sequence: TGCAGTGCTAGACGGACAGGGGCAGGTGGAAACACCATATATTTT.

In DNA form, the CDR3 reads TGTGCCAGCAGCCCCTGGACAGGGATACGAGACAGCTATGGCTACACCTTC. Residues: CASSPWTGIRDSYGYTF. This chain uses TRBV6-1 with TRBJ1-2; 8 positions match TRBD1. The V gene end was trimmed by 6 bases and the J gene end by 4 bases; junction bases not matched to a gene: 16. Germline values: CDR1 MNHNS, CDR2 SASEGT. The CDR3 extends over 17 amino acids.

This clonotype was seen ten or more times. The chain recombines TRBV12-3 or TRBV12-4 with TRBJ1-1; no clear D gene. The CDR3 loop spans 12 amino acids. Deletions cut 6 bases from V and 4 bases from J, with 9 bases between. CDR3 nucleotide sequence: TGTGCCAGCAGACCCGGCGCCACTGAAGCTTTCTTT. Protein: CASRPGATEAFF.

Ten or more counts support this clonotype. The chain recombines TRBV27 with TRBJ1-1; D is possibly TRBD1 (5 bases). The CDR3 is made up of 13 amino acids. The V gene's germline CDR1 is MNHEY and CDR2 SMNVEV (reference sequence). Trimming stripped 3 bases from V and 3 bases from J, with 8 bases between. The CDR3 DNA sequence: TGTGCCAGCAGTTTCGGGGGTGACACTGAAGCTTTCTTT. Its translation is CASSFGGDTEAFF.

The J gene is TRBJ2-7, the V gene TRBV19; 9 nucleotides align to TRBD2. Trimming took 5 bases from V and 6 from J; bases not matched to a gene: 8. Germline V gene sequence: CDR1 LNHDA, CDR2 SQIVND (reference sequence). This CDR3 region has 14 residues. The CDR3 spells CASSPSGIDGEQYF. CDR3 nucleotides: TGTGCCAGTAGTCCTAGCGGGATAGATGGCGAGCAGTACTTC.

This rearrangement joins TRBV28 to TRBJ1-2; 7 bases map to TRBD1. The CDR3 has 15 residues. The germline V gene has CDR1 MDHEN and CDR2 SYDVKM. The V and J ends lost 6 bases and 0 bases, in that order; junction bases with no gene match: 7. Here the CDR3 DNA reads TGTGCCAGCAGGGGGGACAGCCCAACTAACTATGGCTACACCTTC. It translates to CASRGDSPTNYGYTF.

The chain carries TRBV19 and TRBJ1-1; no definite D call. Germline lookup yields CDR1 LNHDA and CDR2 SQIVND (reference sequence). The germline V and J ends were trimmed by 5 bases and 0 bases, with 10 bases remaining between them. CDR3 size: 14 residues. The CDR3 here is CASSPGSMNTEAFF. Here the CDR3 DNA reads TGTGCCAGTAGTCCAGGATCCATGAACACTGAAGCTTTCTTT. Filled out from reference TRBV19 and TRBJ1-1, the complete variable domain reads DGGITQSPKYLFRKEGQNVTLSCEQNLNHDAMYWYRQDPGQGLRLIYYSQIVNDFQKGDIAEGYSVSREKKESFPLTVTSAQKNPTAFYLCASSPGSMNTEAFFGQGTRLTVV.

CDR3 coding DNA: TGTGCCAGCACAGCGAAGGGGAGCGGCTATGGCTACACCTTC. Encoded protein: CASTAKGSGYGYTF. The rearrangement links TRBV2 to TRBJ1-2; D is perhaps TRBD1 (5 bases). Germline lookup yields CDR1 SNHLY and CDR2 FYNNEI. Trimming cost V 7 bases and J 4 bases, with 16 bases left between them. The CDR3 runs 14 residues.

This clonotype was seen ten or more times. The chain is built from TRBV5-4 and TRBJ2-3; 8 bases are a match to TRBD2. Per germline, CDR1 SGHNT and CDR2 YYREEE (reference sequence). The junction had 4 bases not matched to a gene; V was cut back by 4 bases and J by 0 bases. The CDR3 sequence is 15 residues long. Here the CDR3 DNA reads TGTGCCAGCAGCCTTAGCGGGACTAGCACAGATACGCAGTATTTT. Protein sequence: CASSLSGTSTDTQYF.

This clonotype was seen ten or more times. The CDR3 nucleotides read TGTGCCAGCAGTCCCTGGAGCGGGGGGTATTTCTGGACCCAGTACTTC. This codes for CASSPWSGGYFWTQYF. The chain combines TRBV2 with TRBJ2-5, with 9 positions matching TRBD2. CDR3 length equals 16 residues. V dropped 5 bases and J dropped 7; count of bases not matched to a gene: 14. The V gene's germline CDR1 is SNHLY and CDR2 FYNNEI.

As concerns this clonotype: The junction shows a germline mismatch at one end, possibly a read error. The chain is built from TRBV27 and TRBJ2-3; D is unclear. Germline values: CDR1 MNHEY, CDR2 SMNVEV (reference sequence). This CDR3 is 14 amino acids long. The CDR3 coding sequence is TGTGCCGGCAGTTTAGTCCCAGGCACAGATACGCAGTATTTT. Protein sequence: CAGSLVPGTDTQYF.

This clonotype was seen more than once but under ten times. The V and J genes are TRBV15 and TRBJ2-5; possible D gene TRBD2, 5 bases. V was shortened by 2 bases and J by 4 bases, with 17 bases between the two germline ends. The length of the CDR3 is 16 residues. The germline V gene has CDR1 LNHNV and CDR2 YYDKDF (reference sequence). In DNA form, the CDR3 reads TGTGCCACCAGCAGAAATGCCGAGGACGGGGTAGAGACCCAGTACTTC. Its translation is CATSRNAEDGVETQYF.

This clonotype was counted a single time. V and J are TRBV6-1 and TRBJ2-5, with 9 bases identical to TRBD2. The V and J ends lost 5 bases and 4 bases, in that order; junction bases with no gene match: 8. In germline, CDR1 is MNHNS, CDR2 SASEGT. CDR3 length equals 15 residues. CDR3 in amino acids: CASSPWRGGGETQYF. DNA for the CDR3: TGTGCCAGCAGTCCCTGGCGGGGGGGCGGAGAGACCCAGTACTTC.

The chain recombines TRBV7-2 with TRBJ2-1; D is possibly TRBD1 or TRBD2 (6 bases each). Trimming stripped 8 bases from V and 9 bases from J, with 20 bases between. Germline CDR1 is SGHTA and CDR2 is FQGNSA. CDR3 length: 14 residues. DNA for the CDR3: TGTGCCAGCGCAATCCCGGGGGCCTTCGGTGAGCAGTTCTTC. This sequence encodes CASAIPGAFGEQFF.

This clonotype was observed many times. V usage is TRBV3-1 and J usage is TRBJ1-5; D gene unclear. The CDR3 covers 16 residues. Trimming removed 1 base from V and 0 bases from J, with 10 bases in between. Per germline, CDR1 LGHDT and CDR2 YNNKEL (reference sequence). The CDR3 loop reads CASSQGPTSSNQPQHF. CDR3 coding DNA: TGTGCCAGCAGCCAAGGACCTACTTCTAGCAATCAGCCCCAGCATTTT.

This clonotype was seen more than once but under ten times. This sequence joins TRBV7-9 and TRBJ1-5, with D perhaps matching TRBD1 (6 bases). Germline CDR1 reads SEHNR; CDR2 reads FQNEAQ (reference sequence). The CDR3 has 12 residues. Trimming left V 5 bases short and J 7 bases short, with 9 bases between. The CDR3 reads CASSPGQQPQHF. The CDR3 nucleotides are TGTGCCAGCAGCCCCGGACAGCAGCCCCAGCATTTT.

This clonotype was seen many times. This sequence joins TRBV20-1 and TRBJ2-1, with 7 nucleotides matching TRBD2. V trimming: 6 bases; J trimming: 10 bases; junction bases outside the gene matches: 15. Looked up from germline, CDR1 is DFQATT and CDR2 is SNEGSKA (reference sequence). This CDR3 region has 14 residues. The CDR3 nucleotides read TGCAGTGCCGCGCGCGGGGGTCCTACAGGCGAGCAGTTCTTC. Its translation is CSAARGGPTGEQFF.

Worth noting for this clonotype: A much larger clone differs by one base, so this may be a read error. The genes are TRBV20-1 and TRBJ2-7, with 12 bases identical to TRBD1. Germline CDR1 reads DFQATT; CDR2 reads SNEGSKA (reference sequence). This CDR3 contains 14 residues. V dropped 8 bases and J dropped 4; count of bases not matched to a gene: 9. The DNA for the CDR3 is TGCAGTCCCATCCGGGACAGGGGGCCTTACGAGCAGTACTTC. Translating it yields CSPIRDRGPYEQYF.

V is TRBV2 and J is TRBJ1-3, with TRBD1 as a possible D gene (5 bases). V shed 4 bases and J shed 0 bases, with 13 bases lying between them. Germline-derived CDR1 and CDR2 are SNHLY and FYNNEI. This CDR3 is 16 amino acids long. The CDR3 protein is CASSGRGAGSGNTIYF. The CDR3 DNA follows: TGTGCCAGCAGTGGTCGAGGGGCCGGCTCTGGAAACACCATATATTTT.

J is TRBJ1-1 and V is TRBV6-1, with D unclear. The CDR3 sequence is 15 residues long. Per the germline V gene, CDR1 is MNHNS and CDR2 is SASEGT. V was trimmed by 8 bases and J by 3 bases, leaving 19 bases between them. The DNA of the CDR3 is TGTGCCAGCTCTAGGCGGAACGACCTTTACACTGAAGCTTTCTTT. Residues: CASSRRNDLYTEAFF.